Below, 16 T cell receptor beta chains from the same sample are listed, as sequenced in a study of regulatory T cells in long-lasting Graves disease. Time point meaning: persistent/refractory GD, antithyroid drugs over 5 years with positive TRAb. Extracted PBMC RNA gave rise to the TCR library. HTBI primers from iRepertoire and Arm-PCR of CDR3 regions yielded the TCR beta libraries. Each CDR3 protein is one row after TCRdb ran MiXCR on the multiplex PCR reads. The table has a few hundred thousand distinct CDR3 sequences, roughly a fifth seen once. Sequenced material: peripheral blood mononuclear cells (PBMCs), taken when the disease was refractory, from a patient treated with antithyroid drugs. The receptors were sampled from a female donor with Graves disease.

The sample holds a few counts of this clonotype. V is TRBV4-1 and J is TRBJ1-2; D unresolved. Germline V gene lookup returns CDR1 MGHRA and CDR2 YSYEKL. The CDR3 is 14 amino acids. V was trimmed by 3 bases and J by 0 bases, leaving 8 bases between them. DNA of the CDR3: TGCGCCAGCAGCCAGGAGGGATCTAACTATGGCTACACCTTC. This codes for CASSQEGSNYGYTF.

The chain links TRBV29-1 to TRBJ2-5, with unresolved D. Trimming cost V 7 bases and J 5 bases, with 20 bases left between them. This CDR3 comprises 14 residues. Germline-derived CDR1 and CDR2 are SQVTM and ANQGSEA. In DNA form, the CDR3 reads TGCAGCGCTGTCGGCCCCCAGGATATCGAGACCCAGTACTTC. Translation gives CSAVGPQDIETQYF.

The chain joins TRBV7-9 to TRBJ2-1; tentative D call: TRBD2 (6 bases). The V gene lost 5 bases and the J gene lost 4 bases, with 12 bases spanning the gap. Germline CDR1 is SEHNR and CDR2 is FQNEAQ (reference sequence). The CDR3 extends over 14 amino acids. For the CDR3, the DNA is TGTGCCAGCAGCCCCCCCAGCGGGTACAATGAGCAGTTCTTC. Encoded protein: CASSPPSGYNEQFF.

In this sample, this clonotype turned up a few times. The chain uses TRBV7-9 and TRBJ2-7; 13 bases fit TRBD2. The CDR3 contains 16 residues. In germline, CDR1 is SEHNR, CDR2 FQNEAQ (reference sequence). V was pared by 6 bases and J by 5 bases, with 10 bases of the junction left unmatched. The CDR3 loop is CASRVSGTSGNHEQYF. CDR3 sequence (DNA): TGTGCCAGCAGGGTCAGCGGGACTAGCGGGAACCACGAGCAGTACTTC.

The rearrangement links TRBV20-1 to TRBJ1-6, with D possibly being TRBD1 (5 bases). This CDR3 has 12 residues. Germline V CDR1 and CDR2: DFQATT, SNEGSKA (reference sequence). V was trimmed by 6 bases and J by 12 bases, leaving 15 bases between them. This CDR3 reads CSAREAGEPLHF. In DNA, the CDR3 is TGCAGTGCCCGCGAAGCGGGGGAACCCCTCCACTTT.

The chain's CDR3 is CASSERTALKNYGYTF. The CDR3 DNA is TGCGCCAGCAGCGAGAGGACAGCCCTGAAGAACTATGGCTACACCTTC. The chain has TRBV5-1 and TRBJ1-2; tentatively, D is TRBD1 (6 bases). Germline CDR1 SGHRS, CDR2 YFSETQ. The CDR3 is 16 amino acids. V lost 4 bases, J lost 2 bases, and 18 bases lay in between.

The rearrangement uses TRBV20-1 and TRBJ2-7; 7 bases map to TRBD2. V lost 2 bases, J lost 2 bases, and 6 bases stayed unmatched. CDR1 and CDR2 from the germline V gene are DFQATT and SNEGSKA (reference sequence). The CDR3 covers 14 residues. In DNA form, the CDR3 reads TGCAGTGCTAGATCCACTAGCGTGGCCTACGAGCAGTACTTC. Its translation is CSARSTSVAYEQYF.

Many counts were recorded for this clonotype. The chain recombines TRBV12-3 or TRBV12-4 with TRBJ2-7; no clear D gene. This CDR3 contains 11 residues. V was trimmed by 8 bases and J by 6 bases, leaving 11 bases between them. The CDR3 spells CASSLGPEQYF. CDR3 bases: TGTGCCAGCTCATTAGGGCCCGAGCAGTACTTC.

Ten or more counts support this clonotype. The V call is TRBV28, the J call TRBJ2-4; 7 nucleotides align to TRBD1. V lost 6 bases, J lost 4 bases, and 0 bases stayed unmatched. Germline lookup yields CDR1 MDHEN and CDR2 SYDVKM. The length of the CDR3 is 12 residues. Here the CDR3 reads CASRTGKNIQYF. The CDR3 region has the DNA TGTGCCAGCAGGACAGGGAAAAACATTCAGTACTTC.

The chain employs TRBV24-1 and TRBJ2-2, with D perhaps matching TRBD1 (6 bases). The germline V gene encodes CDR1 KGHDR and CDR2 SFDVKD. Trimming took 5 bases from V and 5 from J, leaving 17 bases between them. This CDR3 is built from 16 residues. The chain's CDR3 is CATSATQGVRTGELFF. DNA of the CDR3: TGTGCCACCAGTGCCACACAGGGAGTTAGGACCGGGGAGCTGTTTTTT.

CDR3 in amino acids: CSTDSGRHNEQFF. The DNA for the CDR3 is TGCAGTACCGATAGCGGGAGGCACAATGAGCAGTTCTTC. The V gene is TRBV20-1, the J gene TRBJ2-1; TRBD2 agrees at 10 bases. The CDR3 consists of 13 residues. V was pared by 8 bases and J by 5 bases, with 6 bases of the junction left unmatched. The V gene's germline CDR1 is DFQATT and CDR2 SNEGSKA (reference sequence).

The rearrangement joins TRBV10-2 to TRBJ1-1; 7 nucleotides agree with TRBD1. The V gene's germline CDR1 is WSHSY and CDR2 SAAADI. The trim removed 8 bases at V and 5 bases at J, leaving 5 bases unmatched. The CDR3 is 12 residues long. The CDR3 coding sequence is TGCGCCAGCGTAAGACAGGGAACTGAAGCTTTCTTT. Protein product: CASVRQGTEAFF.

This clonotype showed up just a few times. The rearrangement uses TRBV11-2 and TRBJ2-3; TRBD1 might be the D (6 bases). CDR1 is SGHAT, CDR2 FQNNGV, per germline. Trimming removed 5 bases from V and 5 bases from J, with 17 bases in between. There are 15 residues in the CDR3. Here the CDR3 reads CASSPGTSGGDTQYF. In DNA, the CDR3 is TGTGCCAGCAGCCCCGGGACATCGGGCGGAGATACGCAGTATTTT.

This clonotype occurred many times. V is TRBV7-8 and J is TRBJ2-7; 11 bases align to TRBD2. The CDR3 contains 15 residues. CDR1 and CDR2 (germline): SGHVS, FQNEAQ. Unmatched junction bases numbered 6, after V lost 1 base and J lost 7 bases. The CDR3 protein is CASSLGLAGTNEQYF. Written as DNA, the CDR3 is TGTGCCAGCAGCTTAGGACTAGCGGGAACTAATGAGCAGTACTTC. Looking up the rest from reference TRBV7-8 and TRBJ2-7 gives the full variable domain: GAGVSQSPRYKVAKRGQDVALRCDPISGHVSLFWYQQALGQGPEFLTYFQNEAQLDKSGLPSDRFFAERPEGSVSTLKIQRTQQEDSAVYLCASSLGLAGTNEQYFGPGTRLTVT.

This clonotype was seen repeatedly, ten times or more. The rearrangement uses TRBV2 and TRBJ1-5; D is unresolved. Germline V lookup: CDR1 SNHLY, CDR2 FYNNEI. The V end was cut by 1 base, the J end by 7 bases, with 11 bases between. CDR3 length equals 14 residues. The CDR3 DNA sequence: TGTGCCAGCAGTGAAGTTTTGGGGAAGCAGCCCCAGCATTTT. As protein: CASSEVLGKQPQHF.

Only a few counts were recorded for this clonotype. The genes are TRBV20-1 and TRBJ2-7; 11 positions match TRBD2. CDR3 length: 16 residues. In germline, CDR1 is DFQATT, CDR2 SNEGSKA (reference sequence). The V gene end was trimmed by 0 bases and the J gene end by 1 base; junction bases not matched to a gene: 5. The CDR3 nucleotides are TGCAGTGCTAGAGACGCCGGACTAGCGGGTTCCTACGAGCAGTACTTC. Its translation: CSARDAGLAGSYEQYF.